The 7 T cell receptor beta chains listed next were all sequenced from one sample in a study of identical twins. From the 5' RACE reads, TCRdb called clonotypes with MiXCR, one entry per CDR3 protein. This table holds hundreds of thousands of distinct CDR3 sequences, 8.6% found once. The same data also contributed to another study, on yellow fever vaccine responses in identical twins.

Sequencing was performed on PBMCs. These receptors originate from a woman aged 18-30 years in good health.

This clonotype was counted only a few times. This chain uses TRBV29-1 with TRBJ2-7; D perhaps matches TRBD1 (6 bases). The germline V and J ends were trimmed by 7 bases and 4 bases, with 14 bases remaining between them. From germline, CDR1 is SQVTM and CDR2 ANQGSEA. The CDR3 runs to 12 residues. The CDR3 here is CSATGPGYEQYF. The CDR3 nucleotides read TGCAGCGCCACAGGGCCCGGATACGAGCAGTACTTC.

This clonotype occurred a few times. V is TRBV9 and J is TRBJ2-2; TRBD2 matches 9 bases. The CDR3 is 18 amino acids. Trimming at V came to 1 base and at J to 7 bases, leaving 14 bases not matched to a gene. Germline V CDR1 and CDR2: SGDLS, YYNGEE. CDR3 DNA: TGTGCCAGCAGCGTATCCCCGATGCGCGGGAGGGCCATCGGGGAGCTGTTTTTT. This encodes CASSVSPMRGRAIGELFF.

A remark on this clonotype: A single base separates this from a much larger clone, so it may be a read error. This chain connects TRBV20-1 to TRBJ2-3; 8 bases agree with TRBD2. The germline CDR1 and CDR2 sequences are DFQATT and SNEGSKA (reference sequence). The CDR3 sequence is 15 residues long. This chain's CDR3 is CSATGTRGSTDTKYF. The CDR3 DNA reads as TGCAGTGCAACCGGGACTAGGGGTAGCACAGATACGAAGTATTTT.

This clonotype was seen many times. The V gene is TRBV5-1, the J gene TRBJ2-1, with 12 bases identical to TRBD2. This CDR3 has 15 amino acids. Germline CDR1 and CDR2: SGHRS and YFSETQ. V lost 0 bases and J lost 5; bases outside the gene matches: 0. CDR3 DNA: TGCGCCAGCAGCTTGGGGACTAGCGGGAACAATGAGCAGTTCTTC. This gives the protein CASSLGTSGNNEQFF.

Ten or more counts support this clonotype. CDR3 nucleotide sequence: TGTGCCAGCAGTTTAGGTAGCGGGGGTTTCCAAGAGACCCAGTACTTC. Translating it yields CASSLGSGGFQETQYF. The rearrangement joins TRBV28 to TRBJ2-5, with 9 bases matching TRBD2. This CDR3 spans 16 amino acids. The germline CDR1 and CDR2 sequences are MDHEN and SYDVKM. J lost 1 base, V lost 2 bases, and 5 bases had no gene match.

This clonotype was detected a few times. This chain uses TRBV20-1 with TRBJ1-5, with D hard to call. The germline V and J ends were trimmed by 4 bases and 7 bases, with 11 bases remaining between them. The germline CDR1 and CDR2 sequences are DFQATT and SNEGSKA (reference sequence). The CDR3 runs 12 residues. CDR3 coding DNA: TGCAGTGCTAAAAGCCAGTTACAGCCCCAGCATTTT. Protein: CSAKSQLQPQHF.

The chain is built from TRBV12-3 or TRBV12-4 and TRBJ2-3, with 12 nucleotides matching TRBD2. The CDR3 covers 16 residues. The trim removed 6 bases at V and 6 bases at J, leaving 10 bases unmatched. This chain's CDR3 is CASRPSGGAGWDTQYF. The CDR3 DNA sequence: TGTGCCAGCAGACCTAGCGGGGGGGCCGGTTGGGATACGCAGTATTTT.